This TCR beta chain originates from a study of neurological immune-mediated disorders. General observations from the study: Across subjects, no CDR3 amino acid sequence appeared in expanded clones of more than one subject, a finding that suggested private repertoires in all groups. On phylogenetic grouping, the repertoires of 18 of 34 multiple sclerosis patients fell within one related-CDR3 cluster, constituting a possible signature.

The authors made cDNA by 5'RACE with 10-nucleotide random UMIs. TCRdb independently ran MiXCR on the 5' RACE reads; one entry per CDR3 protein. The sample carries about 46,000 distinct CDR3 sequences, around 4.3% recorded once. PBMCs numbering 2 million and stored at -80 C yielded the unsorted libraries. In this sample, this clonotype turned up many times. Its cognate antigen is unknown. This CDR3 contains 16 residues. Germline V lookup: CDR1 SGHTA, CDR2 FQGNSA. J gave up 7 bases and V 1 base, and 8 bases lay outside the gene matches. Specimen: PBMCs. The chain uses TRBV7-2 and TRBJ2-7, with 12 bases lining up with TRBD1. The sequence was obtained from a woman in her sixties with multiple sclerosis. The CDR3 sequence is CASSLDGTGGVGEQYF. For the CDR3, the DNA is TGTGCCAGCAGCTTAGATGGGACAGGGGGCGTCGGGGAGCAGTACTTC.